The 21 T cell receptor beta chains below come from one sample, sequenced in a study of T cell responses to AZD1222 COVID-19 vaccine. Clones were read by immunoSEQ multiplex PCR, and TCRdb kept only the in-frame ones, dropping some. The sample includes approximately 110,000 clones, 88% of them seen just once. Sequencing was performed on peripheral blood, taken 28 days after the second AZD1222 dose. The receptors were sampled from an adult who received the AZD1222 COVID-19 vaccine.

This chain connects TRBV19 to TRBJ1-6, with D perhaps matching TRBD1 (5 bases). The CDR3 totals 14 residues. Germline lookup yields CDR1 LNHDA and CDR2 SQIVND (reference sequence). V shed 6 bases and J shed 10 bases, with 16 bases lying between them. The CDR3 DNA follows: TGTGCCAGTAGGTTCGGGACTGAGAGGTCACCCCTCCACTTT. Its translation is CASRFGTERSPLHF.

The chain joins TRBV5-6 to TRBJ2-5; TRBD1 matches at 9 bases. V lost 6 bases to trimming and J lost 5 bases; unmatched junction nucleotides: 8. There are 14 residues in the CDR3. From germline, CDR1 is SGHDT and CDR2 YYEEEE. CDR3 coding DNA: TGTGCCAGCAACCCGGGACAGGGATGGGAGACCCAGTACTTC. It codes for CASNPGQGWETQYF.

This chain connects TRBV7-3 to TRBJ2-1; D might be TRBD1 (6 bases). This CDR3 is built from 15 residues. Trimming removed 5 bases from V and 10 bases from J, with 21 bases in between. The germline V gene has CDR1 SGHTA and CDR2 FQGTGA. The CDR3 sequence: CASSPQPLGQGEQFF. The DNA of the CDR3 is TGTGCCAGCAGCCCTCAGCCGCTGGGGCAGGGGGAGCAGTTCTTC.

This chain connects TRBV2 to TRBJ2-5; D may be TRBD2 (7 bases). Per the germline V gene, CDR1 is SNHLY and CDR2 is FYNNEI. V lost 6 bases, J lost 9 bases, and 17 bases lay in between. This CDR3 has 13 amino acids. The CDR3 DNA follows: TGTGCCAGCAGGGACGTGGTAGGGGGGGCCCAGTACTTC. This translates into CASRDVVGGAQYF.

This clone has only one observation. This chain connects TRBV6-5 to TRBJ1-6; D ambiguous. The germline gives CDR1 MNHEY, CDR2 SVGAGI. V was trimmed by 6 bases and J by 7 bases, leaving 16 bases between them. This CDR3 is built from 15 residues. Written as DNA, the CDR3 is TGTGCCAGCAGCCCCCTTCAGTCAGAAAATTCACCCCTCCACTTT. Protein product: CASSPLQSENSPLHF.

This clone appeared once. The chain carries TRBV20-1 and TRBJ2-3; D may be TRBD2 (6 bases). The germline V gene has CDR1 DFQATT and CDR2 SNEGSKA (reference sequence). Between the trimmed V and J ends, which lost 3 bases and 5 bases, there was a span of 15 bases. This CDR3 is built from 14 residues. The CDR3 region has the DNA TGCAGTGCTAGTCGGGGCGGGGTCATAGATACGCAGTATTTT. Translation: CSASRGGVIDTQYF.

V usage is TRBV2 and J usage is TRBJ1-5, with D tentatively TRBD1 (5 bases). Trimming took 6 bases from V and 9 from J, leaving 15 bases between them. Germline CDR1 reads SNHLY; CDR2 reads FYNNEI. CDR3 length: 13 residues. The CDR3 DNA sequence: TGTGCCAGCAGGGGAGATGGGGCGAGGCCCCAGCATTTT. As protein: CASRGDGARPQHF.

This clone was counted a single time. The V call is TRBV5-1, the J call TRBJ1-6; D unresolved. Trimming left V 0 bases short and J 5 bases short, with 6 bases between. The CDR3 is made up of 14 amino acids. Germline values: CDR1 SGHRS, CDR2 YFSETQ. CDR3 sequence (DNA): TGCGCCAGCAGCTTGGGGCAGAATAATTCACCCCTCCACTTT. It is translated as CASSLGQNNSPLHF. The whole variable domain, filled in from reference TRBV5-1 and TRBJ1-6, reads KAGVTQTPRYLIKTRGQQVTLSCSPISGHRSVSWYQQTPGQGLQFLFEYFSETQRNKGNFPGRFSGRQFSNSRSEMNVSTLELGDSALYLCASSLGQNNSPLHFGNGTRLTVT.

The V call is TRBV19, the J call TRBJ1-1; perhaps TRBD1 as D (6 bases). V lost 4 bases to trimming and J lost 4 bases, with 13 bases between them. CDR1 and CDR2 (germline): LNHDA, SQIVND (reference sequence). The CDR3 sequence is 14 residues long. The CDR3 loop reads CASSKQGVSTEAFF. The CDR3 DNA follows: TGTGCCAGTAGTAAACAGGGTGTTAGCACTGAAGCTTTCTTT.

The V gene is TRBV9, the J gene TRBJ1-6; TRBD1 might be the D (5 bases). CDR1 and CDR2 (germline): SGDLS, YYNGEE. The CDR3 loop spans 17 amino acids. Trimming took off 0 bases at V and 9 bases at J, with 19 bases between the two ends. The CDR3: CASSVGGAGAVGSPLHF. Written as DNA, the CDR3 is TGTGCCAGCAGCGTAGGAGGGGCCGGGGCAGTGGGTTCACCCCTCCACTTT.

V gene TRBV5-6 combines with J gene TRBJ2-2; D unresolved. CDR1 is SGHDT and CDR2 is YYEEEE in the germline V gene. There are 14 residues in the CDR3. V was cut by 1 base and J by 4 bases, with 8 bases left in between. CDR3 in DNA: TGTGCCAGCAGCTTGTTCAGCGCCACCGGGGAGCTGTTTTTT. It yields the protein CASSLFSATGELFF.

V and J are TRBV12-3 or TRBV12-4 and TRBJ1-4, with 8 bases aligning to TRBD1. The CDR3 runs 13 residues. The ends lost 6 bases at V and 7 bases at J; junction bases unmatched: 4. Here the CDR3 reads CASRPTGVEKLFF. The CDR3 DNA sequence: TGTGCCAGCAGGCCGACAGGGGTTGAAAAACTGTTTTTT.

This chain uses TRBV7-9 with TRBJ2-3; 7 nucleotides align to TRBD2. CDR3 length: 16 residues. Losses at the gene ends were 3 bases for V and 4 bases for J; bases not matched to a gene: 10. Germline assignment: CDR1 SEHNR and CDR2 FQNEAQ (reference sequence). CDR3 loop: CASSFRAAGKSDTQYF. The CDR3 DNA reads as TGTGCCAGCAGCTTCCGCGCAGCGGGGAAGTCAGATACGCAGTATTTT. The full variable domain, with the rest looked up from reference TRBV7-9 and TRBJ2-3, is DTGVSQNPRHKITKRGQNVTFRCDPISEHNRLYWYRQTLGQGPEFLTYFQNEAQLEKSRLLSDRFSAERPKGSFSTLEIQRTEQGDSAMYLCASSFRAAGKSDTQYFGPGTRLTVL.

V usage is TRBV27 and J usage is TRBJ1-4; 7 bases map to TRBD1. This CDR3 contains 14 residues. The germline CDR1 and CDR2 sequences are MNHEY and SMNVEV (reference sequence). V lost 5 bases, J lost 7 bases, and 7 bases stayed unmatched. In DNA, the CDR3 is TGTGCCAGCAGTAAGGGGGACAGCCTTGAAAAACTGTTTTTT. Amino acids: CASSKGDSLEKLFF.

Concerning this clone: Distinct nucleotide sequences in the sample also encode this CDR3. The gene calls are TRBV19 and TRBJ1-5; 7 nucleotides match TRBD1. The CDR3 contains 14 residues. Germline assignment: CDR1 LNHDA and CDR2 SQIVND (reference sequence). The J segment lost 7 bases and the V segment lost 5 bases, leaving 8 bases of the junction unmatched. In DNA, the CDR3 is TGTGCCAGTAGTCCAGACAGGGTAGGACAGCCCCAGCATTTT. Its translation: CASSPDRVGQPQHF. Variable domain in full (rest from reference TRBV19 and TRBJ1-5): DGGITQSPKYLFRKEGQNVTLSCEQNLNHDAMYWYRQDPGQGLRLIYYSQIVNDFQKGDIAEGYSVSREKKESFPLTVTSAQKNPTAFYLCASSPDRVGQPQHFGDGTRLSIL.

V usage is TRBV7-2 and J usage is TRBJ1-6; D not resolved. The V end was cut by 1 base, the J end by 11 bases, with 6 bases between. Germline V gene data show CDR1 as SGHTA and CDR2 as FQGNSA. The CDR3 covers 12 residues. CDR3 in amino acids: CASSLDWPPLHF. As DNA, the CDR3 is TGTGCCAGCAGCTTAGATTGGCCACCCCTCCACTTT.

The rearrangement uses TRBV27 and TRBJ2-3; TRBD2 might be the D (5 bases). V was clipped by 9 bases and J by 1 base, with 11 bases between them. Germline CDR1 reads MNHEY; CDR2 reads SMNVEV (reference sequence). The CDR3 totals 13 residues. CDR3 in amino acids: CASYRTGTDTQYF. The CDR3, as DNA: TGTGCCAGTTATCGGACTGGCACAGATACGCAGTATTTT.

This CDR3 reads CASSQAGTGDDGYTF. CDR3 in DNA: TGTGCCAGCAGCCAAGCCGGGACAGGGGATGACGGCTACACCTTC. The chain uses TRBV4-2 and TRBJ1-2; 10 bases line up with TRBD1. In germline, CDR1 is LGHNA, CDR2 YNFKEQ. V was pared by 1 base and J by 8 bases, with 7 bases of the junction left unmatched. The CDR3 has 15 residues.

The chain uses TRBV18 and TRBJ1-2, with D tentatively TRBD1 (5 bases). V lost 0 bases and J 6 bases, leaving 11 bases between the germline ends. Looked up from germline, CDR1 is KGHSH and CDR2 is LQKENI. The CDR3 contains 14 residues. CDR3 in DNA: TGTGCCAGCTCACCACCGTTGGGGGGTGATGGCTACACCTTC. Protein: CASSPPLGGDGYTF.

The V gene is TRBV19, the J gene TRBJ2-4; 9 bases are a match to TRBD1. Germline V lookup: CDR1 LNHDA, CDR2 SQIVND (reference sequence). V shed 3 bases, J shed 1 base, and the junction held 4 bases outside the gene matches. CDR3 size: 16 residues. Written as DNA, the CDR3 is TGTGCCAGTAGTATTTGGACAGGGGCTGCCAAAAACATTCAGTACTTC. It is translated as CASSIWTGAAKNIQYF.

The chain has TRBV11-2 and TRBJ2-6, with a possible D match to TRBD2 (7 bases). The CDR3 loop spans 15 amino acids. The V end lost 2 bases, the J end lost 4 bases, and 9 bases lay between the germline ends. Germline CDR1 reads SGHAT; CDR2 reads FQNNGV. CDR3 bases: TGTGCCAGCAGCTTAAGGGGGGGCGGGGCCAACGTCCTGACTTTC. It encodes CASSLRGGGANVLTF.